This passage covers 14 T cell receptor beta chains from one sample sequenced in a study of preoperative IRX-2 immunotherapy in early breast cancer. Only in-frame clones appear in the TCRdb table, and some are missing; sequencing was by immunoSEQ multiplex PCR. The repertoire includes 28,000 or so clones, around 87% of them detected once, and 8.5% to 10% sits in the top ten. Indicated treatment: preoperative locoregional IRX-2 cytokine immunotherapy. This material was obtained from a patient treated with IRX-2 immunotherapy. Receptor source: a human donor with breast cancer.

The chain uses TRBV5-8 and TRBJ2-1; D gene uncertain. This CDR3 is built from 11 residues. Deletions cut 3 bases from V and 12 bases from J, with 10 bases between. Germline CDR1 and CDR2: SGHTS and YDEGEE. The CDR3 is CASSSPFVQFF. DNA for the CDR3: TGTGCCAGCAGCTCCCCGTTTGTGCAGTTCTTC. Looking up the rest from reference TRBV5-8 and TRBJ2-1 gives the full variable domain: EAGVTQSPTHLIKTRGQQATLRCSPISGHTSVYWYQQALGLGLQFLLWYDEGEERNRGNFPPRFSGRQFPNYSSELNVNALELEDSALYLCASSSPFVQFFGPGTRLTVL.

The chain carries TRBV25-1 and TRBJ1-4; tentative D call: TRBD1 (5 bases). V lost 0 bases and J lost 7, with 18 bases in between. The germline V gene encodes CDR1 MGHDK and CDR2 SYGVNS. This CDR3 is 17 amino acids long. The CDR3 DNA is TGTGCCAGCAGTGAATATGAACTCCGGGGGTACGGTGAAAAACTGTTTTTT. Translating gives CASSEYELRGYGEKLFF.

The chain recombines TRBV30 with TRBJ1-1; D not certain. CDR3 length equals 15 residues. V lost 1 base, J lost 2 bases, and 14 bases lay in between. The V gene's germline CDR1 is GTSNPN and CDR2 SVGIG (reference sequence). The CDR3: CAWSGEGRANTEAFF. The CDR3 DNA reads as TGTGCCTGGAGTGGGGAGGGAAGGGCAAACACTGAAGCTTTCTTT.

This sequence joins TRBV19 and TRBJ2-7; D not certain. The CDR3 contains 16 residues. Trimming removed 5 bases at V and 4 bases at J, with 21 bases between. Germline CDR1 reads LNHDA; CDR2 reads SQIVND (reference sequence). CDR3 bases: TGTGCCAGTAGTCCCGTCGGTTCTAGACAATTGTACGAGCAGTACTTC. It codes for CASSPVGSRQLYEQYF.

The chain is built from TRBV19 and TRBJ1-3, with D uncertain. Germline V CDR1 and CDR2: LNHDA, SQIVND (reference sequence). The germline V and J ends were trimmed by 7 bases and 4 bases, with 17 bases remaining between them. This CDR3 is 15 amino acids long. The DNA of the CDR3 is TGTGCCAGTACCTTGGATGCGTCGGGAGGAAACACCATATATTTT. This sequence encodes CASTLDASGGNTIYF.

The chain joins TRBV19 to TRBJ1-5; TRBD1 is a possible D gene (5 bases). The CDR3 consists of 14 residues. Germline V gene lookup returns CDR1 LNHDA and CDR2 SQIVND (reference sequence). Trimming shortened V by 3 bases and J by 2 bases, and 8 bases separated the two germline ends. This CDR3 is CASSMGPGNQPQHF. As DNA, the CDR3 is TGTGCCAGTAGTATGGGGCCAGGCAATCAGCCCCAGCATTTT. The variable domain in full, with the rest retrieved from reference TRBV19 and TRBJ1-5, is DGGITQSPKYLFRKEGQNVTLSCEQNLNHDAMYWYRQDPGQGLRLIYYSQIVNDFQKGDIAEGYSVSREKKESFPLTVTSAQKNPTAFYLCASSMGPGNQPQHFGDGTRLSIL.

The CDR3 reads CASSLDRGGYNEQFF. CDR3 nucleotide sequence: TGTGCCAGCAGCTTAGATCGCGGGGGCTACAATGAGCAGTTCTTC. This chain links TRBV11-2 with TRBJ2-1; TRBD2 matches at 7 bases. V was clipped by 0 bases and J by 3 bases; unmatched bases: 2. This CDR3 comprises 15 residues. Germline CDR1 SGHAT, CDR2 FQNNGV.

V and J are TRBV6-5 and TRBJ1-3; no clear D. The CDR3 sequence is 15 residues long. With 5 bases removed from V and 0 bases from J, the gap between germline ends came to 11 bases. CDR1 and CDR2 from the germline V gene are MNHEY and SVGAGI. The CDR3 nucleotides are TGTGCCAGCAGTGTCCAGGCTAACTCTGGAAACACCATATATTTT. Translating it yields CASSVQANSGNTIYF.

The chain has TRBV29-1 and TRBJ1-1; no definite D call. Between the trimmed V and J ends, which lost 6 bases and 4 bases, there was a span of 12 bases. CDR1 and CDR2 from the germline V gene are SQVTM and ANQGSEA. This CDR3 region has 12 residues. The CDR3 DNA reads as TGCAGCGTGGCCTCAGGCCCCACTGAAGCTTTCTTT. Its translation is CSVASGPTEAFF.

The chain links TRBV9 to TRBJ2-7, with D perhaps matching TRBD2 (5 bases). This CDR3 contains 13 residues. The V gene lost 4 bases and the J gene lost 3 bases, with 11 bases spanning the gap. Looked up from germline, CDR1 is SGDLS and CDR2 is YYNGEE. The CDR3 sequence is CASSPLGDYEQYF. The CDR3 bases are TGTGCCAGCAGCCCCCTGGGAGACTACGAGCAGTACTTC.

V gene TRBV20-1 combines with J gene TRBJ2-7; TRBD2 is a possible D gene (5 bases). Trimming stripped 3 bases from V and 2 bases from J, with 5 bases between. Germline V lookup: CDR1 DFQATT, CDR2 SNEGSKA (reference sequence). CDR3 length: 11 amino acids. DNA of the CDR3: TGCAGTGCTAGTAGCGCCTACGAGCAGTACTTC. It codes for CSASSAYEQYF.

This clone has only one observation. The chain employs TRBV4-1 and TRBJ2-2; maybe TRBD2 (6 bases). Germline V lookup: CDR1 MGHRA, CDR2 YSYEKL. Trimming took off 0 bases at V and 6 bases at J, with 8 bases between the two ends. The CDR3 covers 14 residues. Here the CDR3 DNA reads TGCGCCAGCAGCCAAGATGGGAGGTCCGGGGAGCTGTTTTTT. It yields the protein CASSQDGRSGELFF.

The CDR3 nucleotides read TGTGCCACCAGCAGACGGGGGGCCGGGGACACCGGGGAGCTGTTTTTT. Its translation: CATSRRGAGDTGELFF. This sequence joins TRBV15 and TRBJ2-2, with D possibly TRBD2 on 7 matching bases. Trimming removed 2 bases from V and 3 bases from J, with 13 bases in between. Germline values: CDR1 LNHNV, CDR2 YYDKDF (reference sequence). CDR3 length equals 16 residues.

The chain carries TRBV7-2 and TRBJ1-2, with a possible D match to TRBD1 (6 bases). Germline loops: CDR1 SGHTA, CDR2 FQGNSA. The CDR3 contains 12 residues. The germline V and J ends were trimmed by 5 bases and 10 bases, with 14 bases remaining between them. This CDR3 is CASSTRTVDYTF. In nucleotides, the CDR3 is TGTGCCAGCAGCACTCGGACAGTCGACTACACCTTC.